The text below deals with one T cell receptor beta chain. What it recognizes is unknown. This sample was taken from a study of response to subunit inactivated influenza vaccine. Study-level points and caveats: New T cells are recruited in small numbers by each seasonal influenza vaccination, according to the authors' suggestion.

CDR1 and CDR2 from the germline V gene are SQVTM and ANQGSEA. V was pared by 5 bases and J by 2 bases, with 8 bases between. CDR3 size: 12 residues. TCRdb reprocessed the RT-PCR reads with MiXCR, giving one entry per CDR3 protein. The table shows 530,000 or so distinct CDR3 sequences, with 14% occurring only once. The sequencing used PBMCs from blood, collected 11 to 12 days after vaccination. This TCR was sampled from a man in his forties or fifties who received an inactivated influenza vaccine. The chain links TRBV29-1 to TRBJ2-3; D might be TRBD1 or TRBD2, each matching 5 bases. The CDR3 DNA sequence: TGCAGCGTTTGGGACCCCACAGATACGCAGTATTTT. Its translation: CSVWDPTDTQYF.